These T cell receptor delta chains were read from a single sample in a study of Vδ1+ human thymocytes. TCRdb called clones anew from the multiplex PCR reads with CATT. The profile shows tens of thousands of delta-chain clones, more than 15% of them singletons. Sequenced sample: Vdelta1+ gamma-delta thymocytes from the thymus. All receptors derive from a boy younger than two who had congenital heart surgery. Both conserved end residues are part of each CDR3. A D gene is named only where the DNA matches it firmly. Size tells how often a clone was seen (once, few, many) or the class of an expanded clone, and some rows leave it out.

abundance	j_gene	v_gene	d_gene	CDR3aa	CDR3nt
-	TRDJ1	TRDV1	-	CALGELKGGLRLIF	TGTGCTCTTGGGGAACTTAAAGGGGGACTTCGGCTCATCTTT
-	TRDJ1	TRDV1	-	CALGDQRGLGLGLIF	TGTGCTCTTGGGGATCAACGCGGATTAGGCTTAGGACTCATCTTT
-	TRDJ1	TRDV1	TRDD3	CALGEPFSLPRYWGTPGYYTDKLIF	TGTGCTCTTGGGGAACCCTTTAGTCTTCCTAGGTACTGGGGGACTCCTGGGTACTACACCGATAAACTCATCTTT
-	TRDJ1	TRDV1	-	CALGGWGSRSLKLIF	TGTGCTCTTGGGGGCTGGGGTTCTAGGTCCCTTAAACTCATCTTT
few	TRDJ2	TRDV1	-	CALGELSSYGWGIDLTAQLFF	TGTGCTCTTGGGGAACTTTCTTCCTACGGTTGGGGGATTGATTTGACAGCACAACTCTTCTTT
medium-sized	TRDJ1	TRDV2	-	CACDATGSTDKLIF	TGTGCCTGTGACGCTACTGGGTCCACCGATAAACTCATCTTT
-	TRDJ1	TRDV1	-	CALGDLTFTLPRGYTDKLIF	TGTGCTCTTGGGGACCTCACTTTCACACTACCTCGAGGGTACACCGATAAACTCATCTTT
-	TRDJ1	TRDV1	TRDD3	CALGEGTGPTLLGDTDKLIF	TGTGCTCTTGGGGAAGGGACCGGTCCTACCCTACTGGGGGACACCGATAAACTCATCTTT
medium-sized	TRDJ1	TRDV2	TRDD3	CACDTEDLGDTGHTDKLIF	TGTGCCTGTGACACCGAGGATCTGGGGGATACGGGCCACACCGATAAACTCATCTTT
-	TRDJ1	TRDV1	-	CALGELGYRRTDKLIF	TGTGCTCTTGGGGAACTAGGTTATCGCCGTACCGATAAACTCATCTTT
-	TRDJ1	TRDV1	-	CALVHGGRPYTDKLIF	TGTGCTCTTGTGCATGGGGGCCGACCGTACACCGATAAACTCATCTTT
-	TRDJ1	TRDV1	-	CALGGRETAHFTRGDMDPGYKLIF	TGTGCTCTTGGGGGACGGGAGACCGCCCACTTCACACGAGGAGATATGGATCCTGGATACAAACTCATCTTT
-	TRDJ1	TRDV1	TRDD3	CALVSGGFYTDKLIF	TGTGCTCTTGTGTCTGGGGGATTCTACACCGATAAACTCATCTTT
few	TRDJ1	TRDV1	TRDD3	CALGEYSTKSYWGIRDKLIF	TGTGCTCTTGGGGAGTATTCTACGAAGTCGTACTGGGGGATACGGGATAAACTCATCTTT
few	TRDJ1	TRDV1	-	CALGKPGYYTDKLIF	TGTGCTCTTGGGAAACCTGGGTATTACACCGATAAACTCATCTTT
-	TRDJ1	TRDV1	TRDD3	CALGDPSLPTYLYWGIRKLIF	TGTGCTCTTGGGGACCCCAGCCTTCCTACGTACCTATACTGGGGGATACGGAAACTCATCTTT
-	TRDJ1	TRDV1	-	CALGDPSPGDTDKLIF	TGTGCTCTTGGGGACCCCTCCCCAGGAGACACCGATAAACTCATCTTT
medium-sized	TRDJ1	TRDV2	TRDD3	CACVRDTADKLIF	TGTGCCTGTGTTAGGGATACGGCCGATAAACTCATCTTT
few	TRDJ1	TRDV1	-	CALGEPTSVATYTDKLIF	TGTGCTCTTGGGGAACCCACTTCCGTAGCCACGTACACCGATAAACTCATCTTT
-	TRDJ1	TRDV1	TRDD3	CALVTVLGEHTDKLIF	TGTGCTCTTGTGACTGTACTGGGGGAACACACCGATAAACTCATCTTT
few	TRDJ1	TRAV29/DV5	TRDD3	CAASPNSTGGYQYTDKLIF	TGTGCAGCAAGCCCGAACAGTACTGGGGGATACCAGTACACCGATAAACTCATCTTT
few	TRDJ1	TRDV1	TRDD3	CALGELVGSRPVLGDKPLYTDKLIF	TGTGCTCTTGGGGAACTAGTGGGCTCCCGGCCTGTACTGGGGGATAAGCCCTTGTACACCGATAAACTCATCTTT
few	TRDJ1	TRDV1	-	CALGDSFFLRTQGDTIRIDKLIF	TGTGCTCTTGGGGACTCCTTCTTCCTACGTACCCAGGGGGATACTATCCGCATCGATAAACTCATCTTT
-	TRDJ1	TRDV1	TRDD3	CALGEPSPLLGDSYTDKLIF	TGTGCTCTTGGGGAACCCTCCCCTTTACTGGGGGATTCGTACACCGATAAACTCATCTTT
few	TRDJ1	TRDV1	TRDD3	CALGANGVLGDTVYTDKLIF	TGTGCTCTTGGGGCCAACGGGGTACTGGGGGATACTGTGTACACCGATAAACTCATCTTT
-	TRDJ1	TRDV1	-	CALGELEAGNLELIF	TGTGCTCTTGGGGAACTTGAAGCGGGGAACTTAGAACTCATCTTT
-	TRDJ1	TRDV1	TRDD3	CALGESAGKHDWGMERGTDKLIF	TGTGCTCTTGGGGAATCTGCAGGGAAACACGACTGGGGGATGGAGAGGGGCACCGATAAACTCATCTTT
few	TRDJ1	TRDV1	TRDD3	CALGEPQGLGDTRGTDKLIF	TGTGCTCTTGGGGAACCCCAAGGGTTGGGGGATACGCGGGGGACCGATAAACTCATCTTT
-	TRDJ1	TRDV1	TRDD3	CALGGPAGDHLYTDKLIF	TGTGCTCTTGGGGGTCCGGCGGGGGATCACCTCTACACCGATAAACTCATCTTT